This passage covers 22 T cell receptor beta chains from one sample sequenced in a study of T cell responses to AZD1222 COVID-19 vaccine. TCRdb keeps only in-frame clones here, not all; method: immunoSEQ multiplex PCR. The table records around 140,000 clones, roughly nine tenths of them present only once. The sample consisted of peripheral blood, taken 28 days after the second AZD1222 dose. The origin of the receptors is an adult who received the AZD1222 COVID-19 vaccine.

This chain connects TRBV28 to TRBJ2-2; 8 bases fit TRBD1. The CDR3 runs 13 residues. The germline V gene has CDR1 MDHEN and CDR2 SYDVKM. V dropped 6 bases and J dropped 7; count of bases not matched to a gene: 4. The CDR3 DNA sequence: TGTGCCAGCAGCAGGGGGCGAATCGGGGAGCTGTTTTTT. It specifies CASSRGRIGELFF.

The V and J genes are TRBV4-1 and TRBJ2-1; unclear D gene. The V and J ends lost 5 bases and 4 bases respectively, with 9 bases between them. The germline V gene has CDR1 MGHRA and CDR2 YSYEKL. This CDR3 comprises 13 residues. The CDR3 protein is CASSLGSYNEQFF. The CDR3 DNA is TGCGCCAGCAGCTTGGGGTCTTACAATGAGCAGTTCTTC.

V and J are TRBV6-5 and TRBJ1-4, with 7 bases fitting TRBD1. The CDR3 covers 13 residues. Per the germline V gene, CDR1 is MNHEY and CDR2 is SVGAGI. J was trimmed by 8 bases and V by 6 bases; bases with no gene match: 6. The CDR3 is CASRQGGREKLFF. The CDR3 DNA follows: TGTGCCAGCAGACAAGGGGGCCGGGAAAAACTGTTTTTT.

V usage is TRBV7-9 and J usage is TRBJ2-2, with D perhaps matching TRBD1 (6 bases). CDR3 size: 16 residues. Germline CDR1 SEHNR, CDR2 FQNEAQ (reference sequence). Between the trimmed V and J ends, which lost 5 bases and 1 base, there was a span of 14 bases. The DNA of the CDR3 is TGTGCCAGCAGCGGAGGACAGACAGGGAACACCGGGGAGCTGTTTTTT. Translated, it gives CASSGGQTGNTGELFF.

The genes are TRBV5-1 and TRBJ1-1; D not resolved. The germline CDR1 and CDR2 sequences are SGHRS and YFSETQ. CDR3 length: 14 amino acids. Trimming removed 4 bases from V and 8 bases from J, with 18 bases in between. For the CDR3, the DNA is TGCGCCAGCAGCGCGGGAGACACGGACGGCGAAGCTTTCTTT. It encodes CASSAGDTDGEAFF.

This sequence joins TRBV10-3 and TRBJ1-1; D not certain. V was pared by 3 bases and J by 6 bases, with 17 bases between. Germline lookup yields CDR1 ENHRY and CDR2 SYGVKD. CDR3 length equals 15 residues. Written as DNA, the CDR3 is TGTGCCATCAGTGAACCAGGCCGGGGTTGGGCTGAAGCTTTCTTT. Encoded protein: CAISEPGRGWAEAFF.

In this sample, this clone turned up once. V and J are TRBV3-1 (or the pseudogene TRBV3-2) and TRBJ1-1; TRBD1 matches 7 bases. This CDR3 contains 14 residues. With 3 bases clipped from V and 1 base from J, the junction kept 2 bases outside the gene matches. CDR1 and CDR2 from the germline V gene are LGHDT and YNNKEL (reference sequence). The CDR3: CASSHPGGNTEAFF. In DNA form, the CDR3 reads TGTGCCAGCAGCCATCCAGGGGGGAACACTGAAGCTTTCTTT.

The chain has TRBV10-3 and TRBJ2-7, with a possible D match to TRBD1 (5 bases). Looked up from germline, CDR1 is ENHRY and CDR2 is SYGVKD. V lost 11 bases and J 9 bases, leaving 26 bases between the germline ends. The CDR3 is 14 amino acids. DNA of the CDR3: TGTGCCGTCGCACCAAGTAGGGAACAGGTGGTGCAGTACTTC. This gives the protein CAVAPSREQVVQYF.

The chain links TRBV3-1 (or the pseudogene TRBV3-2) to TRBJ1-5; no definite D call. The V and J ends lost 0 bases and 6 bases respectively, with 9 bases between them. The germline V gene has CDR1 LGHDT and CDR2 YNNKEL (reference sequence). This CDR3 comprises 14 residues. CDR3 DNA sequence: TGTGCCAGCAGCCAAGATCGGGGAAGTCAGCCCCAGCATTTT. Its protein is CASSQDRGSQPQHF.

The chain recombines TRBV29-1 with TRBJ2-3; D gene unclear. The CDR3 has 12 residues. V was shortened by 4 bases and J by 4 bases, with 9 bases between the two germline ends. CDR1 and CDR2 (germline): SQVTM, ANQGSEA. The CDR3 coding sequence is TGCAGCGTTGCTGCAGTCGCAGATACGCAGTATTTT. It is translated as CSVAAVADTQYF.

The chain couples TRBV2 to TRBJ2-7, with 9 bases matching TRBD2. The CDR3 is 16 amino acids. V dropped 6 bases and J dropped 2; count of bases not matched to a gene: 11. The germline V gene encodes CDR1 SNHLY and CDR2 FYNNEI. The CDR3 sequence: CASRAKTSGRTYEQYF. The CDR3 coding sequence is TGTGCCAGCAGGGCCAAGACTAGCGGTAGAACCTACGAGCAGTACTTC.

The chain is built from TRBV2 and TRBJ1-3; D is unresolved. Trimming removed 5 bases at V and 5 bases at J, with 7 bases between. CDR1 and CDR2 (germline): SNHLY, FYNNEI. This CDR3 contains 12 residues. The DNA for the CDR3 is TGTGCCAGCAGTCTAAGCAGAAACACCATATATTTT. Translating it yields CASSLSRNTIYF.

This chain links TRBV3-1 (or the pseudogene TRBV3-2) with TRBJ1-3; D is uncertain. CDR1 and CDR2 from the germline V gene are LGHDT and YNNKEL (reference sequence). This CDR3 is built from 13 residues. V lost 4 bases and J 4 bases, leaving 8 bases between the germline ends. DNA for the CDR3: TGTGCCAGCAGCCGGGAGGCGGGAAACACCATATATTTT. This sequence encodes CASSREAGNTIYF.

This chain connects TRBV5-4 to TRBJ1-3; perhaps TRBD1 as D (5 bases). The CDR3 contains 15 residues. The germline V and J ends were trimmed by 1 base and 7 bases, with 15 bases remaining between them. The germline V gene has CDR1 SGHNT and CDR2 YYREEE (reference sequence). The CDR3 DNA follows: TGTGCCAGCAGCTTGCAAGGGGCCCGAGGGAACACCATATATTTT. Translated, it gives CASSLQGARGNTIYF.

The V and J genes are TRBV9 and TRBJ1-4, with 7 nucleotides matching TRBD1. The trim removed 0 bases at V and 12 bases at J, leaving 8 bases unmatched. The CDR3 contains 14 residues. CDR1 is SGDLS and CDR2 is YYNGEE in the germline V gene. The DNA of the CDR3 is TGTGCCAGCAGCGTAGGATCACAGGGGCAGGAACTGTTTTTT. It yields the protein CASSVGSQGQELFF.

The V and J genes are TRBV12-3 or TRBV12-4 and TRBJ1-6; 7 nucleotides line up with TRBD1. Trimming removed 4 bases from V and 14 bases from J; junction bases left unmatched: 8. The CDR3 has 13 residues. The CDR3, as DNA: TGTGCCAGCAGTTCCGCAGGGGGGAGGACCCTCCACTTT. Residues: CASSSAGGRTLHF.

In nucleotides, the CDR3 is TGTGCCAGCAGCAACCAAGTTGCCCGGGACAGGGGTGAAAAACTGTTTTTT. Its translation: CASSNQVARDRGEKLFF. This chain uses TRBV27 with TRBJ1-4, with 10 bases lining up with TRBD1. Germline V gene sequence: CDR1 MNHEY, CDR2 SMNVEV (reference sequence). V was pared by 6 bases and J by 7 bases, with 14 bases of the junction left unmatched. This CDR3 is 17 amino acids long. The full variable domain, rest sourced from reference TRBV27 and TRBJ1-4, is EAQVTQNPRYLITVTGKKLTVTCSQNMNHEYMSWYRQDPGLGLRQIYYSMNVEVTDKGDVPEGYKVSRKEKRNFPLILESPSPNQTSLYFCASSNQVARDRGEKLFFGSGTQLSVL.

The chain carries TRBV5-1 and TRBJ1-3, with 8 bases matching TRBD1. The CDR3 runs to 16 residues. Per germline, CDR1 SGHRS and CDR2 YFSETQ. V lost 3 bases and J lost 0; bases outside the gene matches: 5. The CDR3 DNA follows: TGCGCCAGCAGCTGGGGACAGGCAAGCTCTGGAAACACCATATATTTT. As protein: CASSWGQASSGNTIYF.

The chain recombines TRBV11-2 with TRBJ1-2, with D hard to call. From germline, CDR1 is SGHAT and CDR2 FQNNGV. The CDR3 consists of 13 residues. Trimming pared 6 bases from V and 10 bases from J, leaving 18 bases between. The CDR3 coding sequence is TGTGCCAGCAGGGTCCTCCTTGGGGAGGACTACACCTTC. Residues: CASRVLLGEDYTF.

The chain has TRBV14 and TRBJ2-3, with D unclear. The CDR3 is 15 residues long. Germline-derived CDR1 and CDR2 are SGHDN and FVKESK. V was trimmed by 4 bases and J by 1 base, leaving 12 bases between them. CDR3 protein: CASSPAVAGTDTQYF. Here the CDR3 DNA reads TGTGCCAGCAGCCCGGCCGTGGCCGGCACAGATACGCAGTATTTT.

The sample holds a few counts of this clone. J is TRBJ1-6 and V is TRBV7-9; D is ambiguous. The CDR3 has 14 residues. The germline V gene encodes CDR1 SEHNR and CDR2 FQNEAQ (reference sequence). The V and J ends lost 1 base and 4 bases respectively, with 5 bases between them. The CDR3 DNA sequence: TGTGCCAGCAGCTTAGAACAGTATAATTCACCCCTCCACTTT. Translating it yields CASSLEQYNSPLHF.

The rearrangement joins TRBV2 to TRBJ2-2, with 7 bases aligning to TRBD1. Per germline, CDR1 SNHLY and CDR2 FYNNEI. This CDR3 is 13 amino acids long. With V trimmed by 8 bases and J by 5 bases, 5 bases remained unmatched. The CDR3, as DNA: TGTGCCAGCCGGACAGGTCCTACCGGGGAGCTGTTTTTT. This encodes CASRTGPTGELFF.